These 7 T cell receptor beta chains came from one sample sequenced in a study of blood T cell repertoires in COVID-19. Here immunoSEQ multiplex PCR was the method, and the copy in TCRdb shows in-frame clones only, minus some. The sample records over 150,000 clones, around 82% being singletons. The sequenced sample consisted of peripheral blood. The receptors originated from a man aged 55 to 69 with COVID-19, enrolled during active disease.

V gene TRBV19 combines with J gene TRBJ2-1, with TRBD2 identical over 7 bases. The CDR3 extends over 16 amino acids. Germline V gene lookup returns CDR1 LNHDA and CDR2 SQIVND (reference sequence). V lost 2 bases to trimming and J lost 4 bases; unmatched junction nucleotides: 8. CDR3 bases: TGTGCCAGTAGTATAAAAGCTAGCGGATATTACAATGAGCAGTTCTTC. Protein product: CASSIKASGYYNEQFF.

The rearrangement joins TRBV2 to TRBJ1-3; 7 bases match TRBD1. The length of the CDR3 is 14 residues. Germline V CDR1 and CDR2: SNHLY, FYNNEI. V dropped 6 bases and J dropped 8; count of bases not matched to a gene: 10. The CDR3, as DNA: TGTGCCAGCAGCCCCAGACAGGGAATGGACACCATATATTTT. Encoded protein: CASSPRQGMDTIYF.

V is TRBV12-3 or TRBV12-4 and J is TRBJ1-6; D call uncertain. The germline V and J ends were trimmed by 5 bases and 7 bases, with 3 bases remaining between them. This CDR3 comprises 11 residues. The CDR3 DNA is TGTGCCAGCAGTCAAAATTCACCCCTCCACTTT. Amino acid sequence: CASSQNSPLHF.

CDR3 in amino acids: CASSTDREGNQPQHF. The DNA of the CDR3 is TGTGCCAGTAGTACGGACAGGGAAGGCAATCAGCCCCAGCATTTT. The chain links TRBV19 to TRBJ1-5, with 8 positions matching TRBD1. With V trimmed by 4 bases and J by 2 bases, 4 bases remained unmatched. Looked up from germline, CDR1 is LNHDA and CDR2 is SQIVND (reference sequence). This CDR3 is 15 amino acids long.

The V gene is TRBV2, the J gene TRBJ2-6; 7 bases line up with TRBD1. The CDR3 runs 15 residues. Per germline, CDR1 SNHLY and CDR2 FYNNEI. V shed 5 bases, J shed 2 bases, and the junction held 3 bases outside the gene matches. The CDR3 DNA reads as TGTGCCAGCAGTCCCCAGGGGGCTGGGGCCAACGTCCTGACTTTC. Its protein is CASSPQGAGANVLTF.

The chain employs TRBV7-9 and TRBJ1-5, with a possible D match to TRBD1 (6 bases). CDR1 and CDR2 from the germline V gene are SEHNR and FQNEAQ (reference sequence). The V end was cut by 4 bases, the J end by 0 bases, with 10 bases between. The CDR3 contains 15 residues. CDR3 in DNA: TGTGCCAGCAGCTCAACAGGGAATAGCAATCAGCCCCAGCATTTT. It yields the protein CASSSTGNSNQPQHF.

This clone occurred once. One end of the junction does not line up with germline, which may come from a read error. V usage is TRBV7-7 and J usage is TRBJ2-3; TRBD2 matches 14 bases. This CDR3 is 18 amino acids long. Germline V gene sequence: CDR1 SSHAT, CDR2 FNYEAQ (reference sequence). The CDR3 is CASTPRLAGGVGTDTQYF. DNA of the CDR3: TGTGCTAGCACCCCGAGACTAGCGGGAGGGGTCGGCACAGATACGCAGTATTTT.